The entry that follows covers one TCR beta chain sequence. The target antigen is unknown. Per sorted-subset replicate PCR, input was about 180 ng DNA, representing around 28,000 T cell genomes. Profiled with immunoSEQ multiplex PCR; TCRdb holds only in-frame clones, not every one. The table shows nearly 2 million clones, with roughly 95% occurring only once. These data originate in a study of shared clonotypes between healthy human individuals. Findings and caveats of the study: Larger richness was generally estimated for naive than memory subsets.

Terminally differentiated effector memory CD45RA+ cells were excluded by CCR7 positive selection of CD45RO-negative cells. This CDR3 has 14 amino acids. Germline V lookup: CDR1 SGHRS, CDR2 YFSETQ. V dropped 1 base and J dropped 0 bases, with 7 bases sitting between them. The sequenced sample consisted of naive CD8+ T cells sorted from blood. The V call is TRBV5-1, the J call TRBJ2-5; unclear D gene. This sequence originates from a man between 18 and 35 years old in good health. CDR3 nucleotide sequence: TGCGCCAGCAGCTTGAAAGACTACCAAGAGACCCAGTACTTC. Translation gives CASSLKDYQETQYF.